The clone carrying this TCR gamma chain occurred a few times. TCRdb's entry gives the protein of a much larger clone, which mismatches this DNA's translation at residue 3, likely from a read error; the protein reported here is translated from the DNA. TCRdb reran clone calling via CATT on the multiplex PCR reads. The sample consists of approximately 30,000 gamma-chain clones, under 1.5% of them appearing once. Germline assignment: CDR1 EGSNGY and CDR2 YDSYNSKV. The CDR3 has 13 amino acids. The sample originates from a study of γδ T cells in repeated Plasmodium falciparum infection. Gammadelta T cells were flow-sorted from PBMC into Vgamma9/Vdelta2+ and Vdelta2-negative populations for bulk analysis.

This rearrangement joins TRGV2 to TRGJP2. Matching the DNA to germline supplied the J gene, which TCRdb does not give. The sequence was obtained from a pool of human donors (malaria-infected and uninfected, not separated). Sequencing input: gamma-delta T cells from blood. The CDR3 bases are TGTGCCGCCTGGGGGGTTAGTGATTGGATCAAGACGTTT. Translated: CAAWGVSDWIKTF.